A single sample is the source of the 27 T cell receptor beta chains below, sequenced in a study of cytotoxic CD8 clonotypes in ibrutinib-treated CLL. This table comes from immunoSEQ multiplex PCR, and its TCRdb copy is limited to in-frame clones, with some not included. The data contain some 350,000 clones, roughly 67% of them singletons. The sample here was PBMCs, taken after 36 months of ibrutinib treatment. These receptors were taken from a human donor with chronic lymphocytic leukemia.

The genes are TRBV5-6 and TRBJ1-1; D gene ambiguous. The germline V gene has CDR1 SGHDT and CDR2 YYEEEE. The CDR3 totals 13 residues. V lost 5 bases and J 5 bases, leaving 13 bases between the germline ends. The chain's CDR3 is CASSEGIGTEAFF. The CDR3 DNA sequence: TGTGCCAGCAGTGAAGGGATTGGAACTGAAGCTTTCTTT.

The chain combines TRBV7-8 with TRBJ2-3; 10 bases are shared with TRBD2. CDR1 and CDR2 from the germline V gene are SGHVS and FQNEAQ. V shed 5 bases and J 2 bases; nucleotides not matched to a gene: 7. The CDR3 is made up of 16 amino acids. In DNA form, the CDR3 reads TGTGCCAGCAGCCCGCGGACTAGCGGAAACACAGATACGCAGTATTTT. It encodes CASSPRTSGNTDTQYF.

The J gene is TRBJ2-5, the V gene TRBV5-1, with D unresolved. V was cut by 0 bases and J by 1 base, with 4 bases left in between. Germline V CDR1 and CDR2: SGHRS, YFSETQ. CDR3 size: 13 residues. This chain's CDR3 is CASSLGGQETQYF. The CDR3 coding sequence is TGCGCCAGCAGCTTGGGCGGCCAAGAGACCCAGTACTTC. The full variable domain, its missing parts supplied by reference TRBV5-1 and TRBJ2-5, is KAGVTQTPRYLIKTRGQQVTLSCSPISGHRSVSWYQQTPGQGLQFLFEYFSETQRNKGNFPGRFSGRQFSNSRSEMNVSTLELGDSALYLCASSLGGQETQYFGPGTRLLVL.

The gene calls are TRBV9 and TRBJ2-1; tentatively, D is TRBD2 (6 bases). The V gene's germline CDR1 is SGDLS and CDR2 YYNGEE. The V end was cut by 3 bases, the J end by 1 base, with 11 bases between. The CDR3 totals 15 residues. The CDR3 here is CASSESGLSYNEQFF. CDR3 DNA: TGTGCCAGCAGCGAGAGCGGGTTGTCCTACAATGAGCAGTTCTTC.

This clone was seen a few times. The chain carries TRBV6-1 and TRBJ2-1; D assignment may be TRBD1 or TRBD2 (5 bases each). Germline V CDR1 and CDR2: MNHNS, SASEGT. This CDR3 contains 13 residues. V was cut by 10 bases and J by 0 bases, with 10 bases left in between. The CDR3 bases are TGTGCCATTAGGGGACGCTCCTACAATGAGCAGTTCTTC. Protein: CAIRGRSYNEQFF.

This clone has a single count. This chain connects TRBV20-1 to TRBJ2-7; D not certain. Germline CDR1 is DFQATT and CDR2 is SNEGSKA (reference sequence). With 5 bases removed from V and 3 bases from J, the gap between germline ends came to 8 bases. CDR3 size: 11 residues. CDR3 residues: CSALLVYEQYF. The CDR3 DNA is TGCAGTGCTCTTCTAGTCTACGAGCAGTACTTC.

This CDR3 is CASSSPRGANVLTF. As DNA, the CDR3 is TGTGCCAGCAGCTCCCCCAGAGGGGCCAACGTCCTGACTTTC. The gene calls are TRBV6-5 and TRBJ2-6; D ambiguous. Deletions cut 6 bases from V and 4 bases from J, with 10 bases between. Germline assignment: CDR1 MNHEY and CDR2 SVGAGI. The CDR3 totals 14 residues.

The table lists this clone with a count of one. The V gene is TRBV2, the J gene TRBJ2-7, with D perhaps TRBD1 (6 bases). Trimming removed 7 bases from V and 1 base from J, with 11 bases in between. Germline V gene sequence: CDR1 SNHLY, CDR2 FYNNEI. The CDR3 runs to 13 residues. In DNA form, the CDR3 reads TGTGCCAGCAAAAGGACAGAGTCCTACGAGCAGTACTTC. Translation gives CASKRTESYEQYF.

The chain links TRBV29-1 to TRBJ2-3; a weak D match, TRBD1 (6 bases). The CDR3 has 16 residues. Trimming stripped 7 bases from V and 2 bases from J, with 22 bases between. Germline CDR1 SQVTM, CDR2 ANQGSEA. The CDR3, as DNA: TGCAGCGCCGGGACACGGGCCCCCGCTCACACAGATACGCAGTATTTT. Translated: CSAGTRAPAHTDTQYF.

The rearrangement uses TRBV9 and TRBJ2-7, with D possibly being TRBD1 (6 bases). The germline gives CDR1 SGDLS, CDR2 YYNGEE. Trimming took off 0 bases at V and 2 bases at J, with 12 bases between the two ends. The CDR3 totals 15 residues. The CDR3 region is CASSVAPGVTYEQYF. CDR3 bases: TGTGCCAGCAGCGTAGCTCCAGGGGTAACCTACGAGCAGTACTTC.

The chain combines TRBV6-5 with TRBJ2-2; D perhaps matches TRBD2 (5 bases). V lost 2 bases and J 2 bases, leaving 9 bases between the germline ends. The length of the CDR3 is 15 residues. Germline V gene sequence: CDR1 MNHEY, CDR2 SVGAGI. The CDR3 coding sequence is TGTGCCAGCAGTTACGAAGGGAGTAACACCGGGGAGCTGTTTTTT. Its translation is CASSYEGSNTGELFF.

This chain uses TRBV7-9 with TRBJ1-5, with 9 positions matching TRBD1. Germline CDR1 and CDR2: SEHNR and FQNEAQ (reference sequence). The CDR3 runs to 17 residues. The V segment lost 5 bases and the J segment 3 bases; nucleotides outside the gene matches: 11. The CDR3, as DNA: TGTGCCAGCAGCGCGTCCGACAGGGGGGTCTTCAATCAGCCCCAGCATTTT. This sequence encodes CASSASDRGVFNQPQHF.

The chain is built from TRBV7-2 and TRBJ2-7; the D gene could be TRBD1 or TRBD2 (5 bases each). This CDR3 region has 16 residues. The germline gives CDR1 SGHTA, CDR2 FQGNSA. V was shortened by 1 base and J by 3 bases, with 16 bases between the two germline ends. The CDR3 bases are TGTGCCAGCAGCTTAGGTCTGACGAGGGGCCACTACGAGCAGTACTTC. It is translated as CASSLGLTRGHYEQYF.

The V call is TRBV9, the J call TRBJ2-1, with no clear D. The V gene's germline CDR1 is SGDLS and CDR2 YYNGEE. The CDR3 has 13 residues. Trimming removed 3 bases at V and 9 bases at J, with 13 bases between. CDR3 nucleotides: TGTGCCAGCAGCGCCCCCCCGCATGGTGAGCAGTTCTTC. This translates into CASSAPPHGEQFF. Looking up the rest from reference TRBV9 and TRBJ2-1 gives the full variable domain: DSGVTQTPKHLITATGQRVTLRCSPRSGDLSVYWYQQSLDQGLQFLIQYYNGEERAKGNILERFSAQQFPDLHSELNLSSLELGDSALYFCASSAPPHGEQFFGPGTRLTVL.

V usage is TRBV28 and J usage is TRBJ2-7, with TRBD2 identical over 12 bases. This CDR3 comprises 15 residues. V dropped 1 base and J dropped 5; count of bases not matched to a gene: 3. CDR1 is MDHEN and CDR2 is SYDVKM in the germline V gene. The CDR3 sequence: CASSLSLAGGHEQYF. The CDR3 DNA is TGTGCCAGCAGTTTATCCCTAGCGGGAGGGCACGAGCAGTACTTC.

The CDR3 DNA is TGCGCCAGCAGCTTAATAGCGGGAAGGGACAATGAGCAGTTCTTC. It codes for CASSLIAGRDNEQFF. The chain is built from TRBV5-1 and TRBJ2-1; 8 nucleotides line up with TRBD2. V lost 2 bases and J lost 5; bases outside the gene matches: 6. The CDR3 is 15 residues long. From germline, CDR1 is SGHRS and CDR2 YFSETQ.

The genes are TRBV19 and TRBJ1-4; 9 positions match TRBD1. Germline CDR1 is LNHDA and CDR2 is SQIVND (reference sequence). There are 19 residues in the CDR3. V gave up 3 bases and J gave up 0 bases; unmatched junction bases: 11. DNA of the CDR3: TGTGCCAGTAGTATTCTGCGGGACAGGGCCGTTGCAACTAATGAAAAACTGTTTTTT. Residues: CASSILRDRAVATNEKLFF.

The chain recombines TRBV6-5 with TRBJ2-4, with 7 positions matching TRBD1. In germline, CDR1 is MNHEY, CDR2 SVGAGI. The CDR3 totals 12 residues. V lost 6 bases, J lost 6 bases, and 2 bases stayed unmatched. CDR3 loop: CASSHRGNIQYF. The DNA for the CDR3 is TGTGCCAGCAGCCACAGGGGAAACATTCAGTACTTC.

This clone showed up just a few times. This chain joins TRBV4-1 and TRBJ2-7; 8 bases agree with TRBD1. Germline V gene sequence: CDR1 MGHRA, CDR2 YSYEKL. The length of the CDR3 is 15 residues. V dropped 4 bases and J dropped 0; count of bases not matched to a gene: 5. CDR3 sequence (DNA): TGCGCCAGCAGCCCCGGACAGGGTCCCTCCTACGAGCAGTACTTC. It codes for CASSPGQGPSYEQYF.

This clone appeared a few times. The CDR3 nucleotides read TGTGCCGCAGGACTAGCGCAGGACAACGAGCAGTACTTC. It is translated as CAAGLAQDNEQYF. This chain uses TRBV6-5 with TRBJ2-7; 9 bases map to TRBD2. CDR3 size: 13 residues. The V segment lost 11 bases and the J segment 5 bases; nucleotides outside the gene matches: 10. Germline lookup yields CDR1 MNHEY and CDR2 SVGAGI.

The CDR3 sequence: CAIQVGGGQETQYF. CDR3 coding DNA: TGTGCCATCCAAGTGGGGGGGGGCCAAGAGACCCAGTACTTC. The chain is built from TRBV28 and TRBJ2-5; 7 bases agree with TRBD2. The length of the CDR3 is 14 residues. The V gene end was trimmed by 10 bases and the J gene end by 1 base; junction bases not matched to a gene: 9. CDR1 is MDHEN and CDR2 is SYDVKM in the germline V gene.

V and J are TRBV15 and TRBJ1-3, with 8 bases matching TRBD1. V was pared by 3 bases and J by 4 bases, with 8 bases of the junction left unmatched. The CDR3 spans 16 residues. The germline CDR1 and CDR2 sequences are LNHNV and YYDKDF (reference sequence). CDR3 sequence: CATSSRPTGAGNTIYF. CDR3 coding DNA: TGTGCCACCAGCAGTAGACCGACAGGGGCCGGAAACACCATATATTTT.

The chain joins TRBV15 to TRBJ2-3, with D possibly matching TRBD1 (7 bases). The CDR3 loop spans 16 amino acids. Between the trimmed V and J ends, which lost 0 bases and 4 bases, there was a span of 14 bases. The germline V gene encodes CDR1 LNHNV and CDR2 YYDKDF (reference sequence). The CDR3 loop reads CATSRDSGRGADTQYF. DNA of the CDR3: TGTGCCACCAGCAGAGATTCGGGCAGGGGGGCAGATACGCAGTATTTT. Supplemented by reference TRBV15 and TRBJ2-3, the full variable domain reads DAMVIQNPRYQVTQFGKPVTLSCSQTLNHNVMYWYQQKSSQAPKLLFHYYDKDFNNEADTPDNFQSRRPNTSFCFLDIRSPGLGDTAMYLCATSRDSGRGADTQYFGPGTRLTVL.

V and J are TRBV7-3 and TRBJ2-3; TRBD1 aligns across 9 bases. With V trimmed by 1 base and J by 5 bases, 4 bases remained unmatched. CDR3 size: 15 residues. The germline V gene encodes CDR1 SGHTA and CDR2 FQGTGA. The CDR3 coding sequence is TGTGCCAGCAGCTTAAACAGGGGGCTGGGAGATACGCAGTATTTT. Its protein product is CASSLNRGLGDTQYF.

This clone showed up just a few times. The rearrangement links TRBV6-5 to TRBJ2-2, with TRBD2 matching 10 bases. V shed 8 bases and J 8 bases; nucleotides not matched to a gene: 5. The CDR3 contains 13 residues. Per germline, CDR1 MNHEY and CDR2 SVGAGI. The CDR3 DNA reads as TGTGCCAGCCGGACTAGCGGCTTGGGGGAGCTGTTTTTT. Protein sequence: CASRTSGLGELFF.

The CDR3 is CASSPAEGRITEAFF. CDR3 nucleotide sequence: TGTGCCAGCAGCCCAGCGGAGGGTAGAATCACTGAAGCTTTCTTT. The chain combines TRBV9 with TRBJ1-1; D remains ambiguous. The CDR3 consists of 15 residues. Trimming stripped 4 bases from V and 4 bases from J, with 17 bases between. Germline CDR1 reads SGDLS; CDR2 reads YYNGEE.

This clone was seen more than once but under ten times. The chain employs TRBV29-1 and TRBJ2-7, with D possibly being TRBD2 (5 bases). The length of the CDR3 is 14 residues. Germline V gives CDR1 SQVTM, CDR2 ANQGSEA. Trimming removed 4 bases at V and 3 bases at J, with 16 bases between. The chain's CDR3 is CSVVSYEGYYEQYF. The CDR3 region has the DNA TGCAGCGTTGTGTCTTATGAGGGTTACTACGAGCAGTACTTC.